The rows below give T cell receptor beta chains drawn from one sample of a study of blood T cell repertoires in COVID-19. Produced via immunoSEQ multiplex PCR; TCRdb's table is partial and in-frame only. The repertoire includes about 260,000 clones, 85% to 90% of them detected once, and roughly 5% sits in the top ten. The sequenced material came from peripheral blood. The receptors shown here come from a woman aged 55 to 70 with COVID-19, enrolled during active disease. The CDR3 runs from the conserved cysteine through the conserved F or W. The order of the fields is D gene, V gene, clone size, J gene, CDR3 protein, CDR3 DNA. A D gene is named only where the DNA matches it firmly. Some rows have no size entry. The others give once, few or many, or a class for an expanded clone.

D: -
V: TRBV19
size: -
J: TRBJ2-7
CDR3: CASSIGRGIYEQYF
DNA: TGTGCCAGTAGTATAGGTCGAGGGATCTACGAGCAGTACTTC

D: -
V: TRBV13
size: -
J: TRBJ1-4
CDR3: CASSQVGGGNQREKLFF
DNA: TGTGCCAGCAGTCAAGTGGGCGGGGGAAATCAACGTGAAAAACTGTTTTTT

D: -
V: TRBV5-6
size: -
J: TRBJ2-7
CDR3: CASGLGASYEQYF
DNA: TGTGCCAGCGGACTTGGCGCCTCCTACGAGCAGTACTTC

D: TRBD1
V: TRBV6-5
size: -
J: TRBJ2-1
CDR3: CASKPDRAPNEQFF
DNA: TGTGCCAGCAAACCGGACAGGGCTCCCAATGAGCAGTTCTTC

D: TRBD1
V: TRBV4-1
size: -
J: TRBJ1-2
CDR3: CASSTPDREYGYTF
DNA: TGCGCCAGCAGCACCCCGGACAGGGAGTATGGCTACACCTTC

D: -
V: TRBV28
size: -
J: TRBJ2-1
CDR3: CASSAPGRHVGNEQFF
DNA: TGTGCCAGCAGTGCCCCGGGTCGGCATGTAGGAAATGAGCAGTTCTTC

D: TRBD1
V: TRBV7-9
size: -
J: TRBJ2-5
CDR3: CASSWGTAGRETQYF
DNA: TGTGCCAGCAGCTGGGGGACAGCTGGTCGAGAGACCCAGTACTTC

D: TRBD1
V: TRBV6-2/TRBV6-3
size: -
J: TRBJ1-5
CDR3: CASSYGDGTGPQHF
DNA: TGTGCCAGCAGTTACGGGGACGGGACAGGGCCCCAGCATTTT

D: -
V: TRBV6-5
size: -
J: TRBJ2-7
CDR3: CASRLPGAYEQYF
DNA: TGTGCCAGCAGACTACCGGGGGCCTACGAGCAGTACTTC

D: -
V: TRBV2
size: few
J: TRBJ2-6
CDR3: CASIRGSPGANVLTF
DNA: TGTGCCAGCATTCGGGGTTCACCTGGGGCCAACGTCCTGACTTTC

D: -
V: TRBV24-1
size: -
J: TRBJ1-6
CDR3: CATSDRRDNSPLHF
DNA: TGTGCCACCAGTGATCGGCGGGACAATTCACCCCTCCACTTT

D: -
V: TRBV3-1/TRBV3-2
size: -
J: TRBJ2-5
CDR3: CASSQTGETQYF
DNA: TGTGCCAGCAGCCAAACCGGGGAGACCCAGTACTTC

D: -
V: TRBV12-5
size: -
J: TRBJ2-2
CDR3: CASGLGLGHLNTGELFF
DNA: TGTGCTAGTGGTTTGGGCCTGGGGCACTTGAACACCGGGGAGCTGTTTTTT

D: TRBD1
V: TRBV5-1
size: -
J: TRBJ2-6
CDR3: CASSLRDRVAGANVLTF
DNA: TGCGCCAGCAGCTTGCGAGACAGGGTGGCGGGGGCCAACGTCCTGACTTTC

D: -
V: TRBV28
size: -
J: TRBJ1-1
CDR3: CASSQQGLNTEAFF
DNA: TGTGCCAGCAGTCAACAGGGACTGAACACTGAAGCTTTCTTT

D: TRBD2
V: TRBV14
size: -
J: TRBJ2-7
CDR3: CASSQDLGQREGAYEQYF
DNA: TGTGCCAGCAGCCAAGATCTGGGCCAGCGGGAGGGAGCTTACGAGCAGTACTTC

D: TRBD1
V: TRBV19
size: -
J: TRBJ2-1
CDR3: CASSMGQGHPPYNEQFF
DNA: TGTGCCAGTAGTATGGGACAGGGACACCCCCCTTACAATGAGCAGTTCTTC

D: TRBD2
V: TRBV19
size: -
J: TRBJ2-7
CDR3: CASSTTSGSSYEQYF
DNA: TGTGCCAGTAGTACAACTAGCGGGAGCTCCTACGAGCAGTACTTC

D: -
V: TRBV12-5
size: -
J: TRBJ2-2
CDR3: CASGLWGLGNTGELFF
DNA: TGTGCTAGTGGTTTATGGGGGCTGGGGAACACCGGGGAGCTGTTTTTT

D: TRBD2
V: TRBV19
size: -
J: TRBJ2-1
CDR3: CASSIAASGPPYNEQFF
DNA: TGTGCCAGTAGTATAGCGGCTAGCGGCCCACCCTACAATGAGCAGTTCTTC